This T cell receptor beta chain appears in the sequencing data of a study of T-cell memory formation after mild COVID-19. Study observations and caveats: Memory sampled before infection contained some responding clones, suggesting cross-reactive memory joined. CD8+ contracting clones occupied EMRA, while CD4+ ones occupied mainly CM and EM.

A single record per CDR3 protein comes from TCRdb applying MiXCR to the 5' RACE reads. Altogether about 190,000 distinct CDR3 sequences are present, around a fifth being singletons, with the ten largest covering roughly 23%. With regard to this clonotype: Its antigen remains unknown.

Sequenced: PBMCs or a T cell subset sorted from them (not recorded which). The TCR comes from an adult woman who had mild COVID-19 (a few samples of this study predate the infection). Cell type and time point are not known.

The CDR3 DNA reads TGTGCCAGCAGTTACTTGCAGGGGTATTCACCCCTCCACTTT. It codes for CASSYLQGYSPLHF. V usage is TRBV6-5 and J usage is TRBJ1-6; possible D gene TRBD1, 6 bases. The CDR3 runs to 14 residues. The V gene's germline CDR1 is MNHEY and CDR2 SVGAGI. The V and J ends lost 1 base and 8 bases respectively, with 9 bases between them.